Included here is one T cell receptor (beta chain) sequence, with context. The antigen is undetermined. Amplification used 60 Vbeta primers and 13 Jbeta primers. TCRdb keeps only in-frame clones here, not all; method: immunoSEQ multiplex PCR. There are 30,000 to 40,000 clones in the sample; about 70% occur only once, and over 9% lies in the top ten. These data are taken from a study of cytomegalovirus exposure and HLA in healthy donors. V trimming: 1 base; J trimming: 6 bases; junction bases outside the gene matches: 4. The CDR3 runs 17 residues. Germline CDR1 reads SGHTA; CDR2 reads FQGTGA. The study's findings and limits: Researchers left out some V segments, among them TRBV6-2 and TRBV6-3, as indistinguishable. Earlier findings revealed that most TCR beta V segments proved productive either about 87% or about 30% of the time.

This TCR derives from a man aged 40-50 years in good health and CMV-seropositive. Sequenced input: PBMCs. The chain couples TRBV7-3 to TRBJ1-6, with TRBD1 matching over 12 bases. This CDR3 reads CASSLMGGQGANSPLHF. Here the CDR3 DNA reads TGTGCCAGCAGCTTAATGGGGGGACAGGGGGCTAATTCACCCCTCCACTTT.